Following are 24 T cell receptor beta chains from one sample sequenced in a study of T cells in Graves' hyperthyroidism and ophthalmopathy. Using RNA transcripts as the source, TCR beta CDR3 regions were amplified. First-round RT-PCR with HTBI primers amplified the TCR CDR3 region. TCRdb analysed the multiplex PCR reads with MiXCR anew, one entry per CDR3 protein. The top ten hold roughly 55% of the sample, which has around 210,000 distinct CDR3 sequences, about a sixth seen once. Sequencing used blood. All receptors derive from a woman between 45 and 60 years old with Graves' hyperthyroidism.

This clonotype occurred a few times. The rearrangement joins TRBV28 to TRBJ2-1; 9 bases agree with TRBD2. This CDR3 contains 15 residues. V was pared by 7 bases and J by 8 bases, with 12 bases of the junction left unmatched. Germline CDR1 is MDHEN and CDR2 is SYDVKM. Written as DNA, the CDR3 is TGTGCCAGCACAACACGGCGGGAGGGCCTGGATGAGCAGTTCTTC. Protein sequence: CASTTRREGLDEQFF.

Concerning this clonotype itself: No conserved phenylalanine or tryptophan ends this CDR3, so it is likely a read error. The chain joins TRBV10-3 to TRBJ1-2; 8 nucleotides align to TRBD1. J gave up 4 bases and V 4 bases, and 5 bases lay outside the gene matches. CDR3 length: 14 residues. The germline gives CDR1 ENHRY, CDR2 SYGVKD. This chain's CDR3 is CAISGGQAIYGYTL. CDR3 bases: TGTGCCATCAGTGGGGGACAGGCTATCTATGGCTACACCCTC.

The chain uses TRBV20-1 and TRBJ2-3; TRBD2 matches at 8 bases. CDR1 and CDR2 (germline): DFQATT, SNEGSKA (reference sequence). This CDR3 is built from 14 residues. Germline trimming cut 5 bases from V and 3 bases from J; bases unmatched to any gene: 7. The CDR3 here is CSARAGVGTDTQYF. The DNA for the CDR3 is TGCAGTGCTCGAGCGGGAGTTGGTACAGATACGCAGTATTTT.

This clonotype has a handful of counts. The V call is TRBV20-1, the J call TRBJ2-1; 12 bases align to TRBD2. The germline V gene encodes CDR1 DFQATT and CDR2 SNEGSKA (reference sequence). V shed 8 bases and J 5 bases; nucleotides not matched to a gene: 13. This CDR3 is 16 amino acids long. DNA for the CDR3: TGCAGTTCCGGGACTAGCGGGTCCGAAGGGGACAATGAGCAGTTCTTC. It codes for CSSGTSGSEGDNEQFF.

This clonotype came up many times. The CDR3 protein is CASSATASSYNEQFF. The CDR3 DNA reads TGTGCCAGCAGTGCGACCGCGAGCTCCTACAATGAGCAGTTCTTC. V usage is TRBV25-1 and J usage is TRBJ2-1; D remains ambiguous. The CDR3 loop spans 15 amino acids. The germline gives CDR1 MGHDK, CDR2 SYGVNS. The V end was cut by 4 bases, the J end by 0 bases, with 10 bases between.

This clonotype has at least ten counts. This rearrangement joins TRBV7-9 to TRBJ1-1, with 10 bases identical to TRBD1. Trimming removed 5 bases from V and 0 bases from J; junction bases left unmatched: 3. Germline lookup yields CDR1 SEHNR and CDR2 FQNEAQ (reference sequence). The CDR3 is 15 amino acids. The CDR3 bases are TGTGCCAGCAGCGGACAGGGGGATTTGAACACTGAAGCTTTCTTT. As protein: CASSGQGDLNTEAFF.

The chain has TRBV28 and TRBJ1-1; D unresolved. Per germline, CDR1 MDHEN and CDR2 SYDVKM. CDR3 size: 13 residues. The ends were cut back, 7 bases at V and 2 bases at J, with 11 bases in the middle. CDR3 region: CASNKAGNTEAFF. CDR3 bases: TGTGCCAGCAACAAAGCAGGAAACACTGAAGCTTTCTTT.

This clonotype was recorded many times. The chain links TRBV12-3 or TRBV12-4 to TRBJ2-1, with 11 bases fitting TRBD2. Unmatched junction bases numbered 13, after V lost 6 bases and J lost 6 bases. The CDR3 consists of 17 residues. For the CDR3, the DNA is TGTGCCAGCAGCGCTTCGCTAGGGCTAGCGGGAGGCAATGAGCAGTTCTTC. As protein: CASSASLGLAGGNEQFF.

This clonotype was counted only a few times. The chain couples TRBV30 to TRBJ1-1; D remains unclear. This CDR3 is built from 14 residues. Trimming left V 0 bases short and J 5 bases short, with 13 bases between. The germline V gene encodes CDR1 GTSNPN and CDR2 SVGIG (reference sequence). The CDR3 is CAWSVLGWATEAFF. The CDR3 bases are TGTGCCTGGAGTGTACTCGGGTGGGCTACTGAAGCTTTCTTT.

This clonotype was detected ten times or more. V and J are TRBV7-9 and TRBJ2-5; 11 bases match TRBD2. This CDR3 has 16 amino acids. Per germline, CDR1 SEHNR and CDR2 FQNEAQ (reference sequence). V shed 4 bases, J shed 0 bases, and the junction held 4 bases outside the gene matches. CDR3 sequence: CASSSRLAGYQETQYF. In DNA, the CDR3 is TGTGCCAGCAGCTCCAGACTAGCGGGGTACCAAGAGACCCAGTACTTC.

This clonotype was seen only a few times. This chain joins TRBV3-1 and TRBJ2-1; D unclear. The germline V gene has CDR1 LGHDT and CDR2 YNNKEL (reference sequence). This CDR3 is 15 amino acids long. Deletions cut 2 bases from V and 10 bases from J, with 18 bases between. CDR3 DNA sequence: TGTGCCAGCAGCCAAAATCCCACCGGCCGGCACGAGCAGTTCTTC. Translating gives CASSQNPTGRHEQFF.

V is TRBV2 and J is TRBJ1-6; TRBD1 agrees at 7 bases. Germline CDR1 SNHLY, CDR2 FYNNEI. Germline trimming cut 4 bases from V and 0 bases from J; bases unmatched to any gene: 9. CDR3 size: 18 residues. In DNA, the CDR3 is TGTGCCAGCAGTGTGCGGGGGGACAGCGCCTCCTATAATTCACCCCTCCACTTT. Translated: CASSVRGDSASYNSPLHF.

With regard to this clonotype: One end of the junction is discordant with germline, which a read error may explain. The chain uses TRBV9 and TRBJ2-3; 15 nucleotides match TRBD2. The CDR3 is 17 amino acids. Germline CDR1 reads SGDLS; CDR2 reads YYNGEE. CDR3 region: CASSPWTSGRGTDPQYF. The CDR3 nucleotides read TGTGCCAGCAGCCCTTGGACTAGCGGGAGGGGAACAGATCCGCAGTATTTT.

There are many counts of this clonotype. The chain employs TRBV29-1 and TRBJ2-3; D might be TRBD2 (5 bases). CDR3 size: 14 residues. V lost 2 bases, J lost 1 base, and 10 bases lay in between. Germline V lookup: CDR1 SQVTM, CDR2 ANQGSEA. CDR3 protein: CSVEPGLGTDTQYF. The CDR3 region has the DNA TGCAGCGTTGAACCGGGGTTAGGCACAGATACGCAGTATTTT.

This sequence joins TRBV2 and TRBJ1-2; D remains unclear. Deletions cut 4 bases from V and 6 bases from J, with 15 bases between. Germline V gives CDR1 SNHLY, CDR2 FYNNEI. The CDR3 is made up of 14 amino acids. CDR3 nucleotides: TGTGCCAGCAGTGCCGGCAGAGATAGGGATGGCTACACCTTC. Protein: CASSAGRDRDGYTF.

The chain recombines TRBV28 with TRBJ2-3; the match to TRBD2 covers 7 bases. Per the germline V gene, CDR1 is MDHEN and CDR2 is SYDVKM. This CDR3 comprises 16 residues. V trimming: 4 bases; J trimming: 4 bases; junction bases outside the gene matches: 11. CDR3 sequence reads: CASSSAGDFVPDTQYF. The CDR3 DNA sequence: TGTGCCAGCAGTTCCGCGGGGGATTTTGTCCCAGATACGCAGTATTTT.

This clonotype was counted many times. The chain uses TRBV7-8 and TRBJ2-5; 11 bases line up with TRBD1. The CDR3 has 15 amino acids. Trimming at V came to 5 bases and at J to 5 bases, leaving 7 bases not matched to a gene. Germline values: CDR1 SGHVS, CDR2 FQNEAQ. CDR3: CASSLRTGGWETQYF. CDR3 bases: TGTGCCAGCAGCCTAAGGACAGGGGGCTGGGAGACCCAGTACTTC.

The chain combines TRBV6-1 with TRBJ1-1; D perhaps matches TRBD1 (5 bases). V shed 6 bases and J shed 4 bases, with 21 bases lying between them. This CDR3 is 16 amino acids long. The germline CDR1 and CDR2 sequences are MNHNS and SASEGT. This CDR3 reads CASSRGGGGKGTEAFF. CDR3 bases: TGTGCCAGCAGCCGCGGTGGGGGGGGTAAGGGCACTGAAGCTTTCTTT.

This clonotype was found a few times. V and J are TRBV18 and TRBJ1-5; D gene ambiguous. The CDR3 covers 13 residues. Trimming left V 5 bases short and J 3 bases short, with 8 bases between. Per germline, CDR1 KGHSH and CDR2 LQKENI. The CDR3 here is CASSATNNQPQHF. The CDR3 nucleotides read TGTGCCAGCTCAGCGACAAACAATCAGCCCCAGCATTTT. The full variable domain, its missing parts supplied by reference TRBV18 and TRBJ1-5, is NAGVMQNPRHLVRRRGQEARLRCSPMKGHSHVYWYRQLPEEGLKFMVYLQKENIIDESGMPKERFSAEFPKEGPSILRIQQVVRGDSAAYFCASSATNNQPQHFGDGTRLSIL.

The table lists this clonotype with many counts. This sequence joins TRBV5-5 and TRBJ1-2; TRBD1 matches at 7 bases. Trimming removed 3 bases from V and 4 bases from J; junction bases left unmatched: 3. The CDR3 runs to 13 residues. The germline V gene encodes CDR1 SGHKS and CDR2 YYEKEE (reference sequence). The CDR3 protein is CASSYTGVYGYTF. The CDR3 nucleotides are TGTGCCAGCAGCTATACAGGGGTCTATGGCTACACCTTC.

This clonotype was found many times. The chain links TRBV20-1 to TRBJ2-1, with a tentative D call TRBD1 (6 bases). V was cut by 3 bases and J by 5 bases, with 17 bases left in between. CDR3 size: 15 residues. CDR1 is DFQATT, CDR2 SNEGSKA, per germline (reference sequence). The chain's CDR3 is CSASDRGGRNNEQFF. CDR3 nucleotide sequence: TGCAGTGCTAGTGATCGAGGGGGAAGGAACAATGAGCAGTTCTTC.

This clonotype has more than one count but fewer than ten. The CDR3 DNA reads as TGTGCCACTAAGTCACAGGGGGGAAAGGACTATGGCTACACCTTC. Its translation: CATKSQGGKDYGYTF. The rearrangement uses TRBV19 and TRBJ1-2, with TRBD1 matching 8 bases. Per the germline V gene, CDR1 is LNHDA and CDR2 is SQIVND (reference sequence). There are 15 residues in the CDR3. With 10 bases clipped from V and 3 bases from J, the junction kept 13 bases outside the gene matches.

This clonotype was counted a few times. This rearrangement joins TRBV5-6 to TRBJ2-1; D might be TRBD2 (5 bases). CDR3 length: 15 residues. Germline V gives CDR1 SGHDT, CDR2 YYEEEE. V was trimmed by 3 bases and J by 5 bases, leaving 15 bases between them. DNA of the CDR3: TGTGCCAGCAGCTGGTTCCTGGGAGCGGACAATGAGCAGTTCTTC. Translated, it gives CASSWFLGADNEQFF.

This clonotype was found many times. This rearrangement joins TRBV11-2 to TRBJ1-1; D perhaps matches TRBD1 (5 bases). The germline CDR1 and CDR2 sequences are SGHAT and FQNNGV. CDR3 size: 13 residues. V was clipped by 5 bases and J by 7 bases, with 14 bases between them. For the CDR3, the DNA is TGTGCCAGCAGCCGAAACCGGGGCCATGAAGCTTTCTTT. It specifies CASSRNRGHEAFF.